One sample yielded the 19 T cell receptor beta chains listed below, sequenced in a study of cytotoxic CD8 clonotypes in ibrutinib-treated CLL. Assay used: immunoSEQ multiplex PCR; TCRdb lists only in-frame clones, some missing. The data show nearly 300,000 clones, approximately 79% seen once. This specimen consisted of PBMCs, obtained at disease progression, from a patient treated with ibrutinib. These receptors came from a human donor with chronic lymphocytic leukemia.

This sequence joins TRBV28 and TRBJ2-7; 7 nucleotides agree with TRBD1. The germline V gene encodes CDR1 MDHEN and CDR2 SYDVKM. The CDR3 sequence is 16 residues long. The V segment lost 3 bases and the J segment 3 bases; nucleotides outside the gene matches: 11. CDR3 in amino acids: CASSFLQGWAFYEQYF. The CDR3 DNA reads TGTGCCAGCAGTTTTTTACAGGGGTGGGCCTTCTACGAGCAGTACTTC.

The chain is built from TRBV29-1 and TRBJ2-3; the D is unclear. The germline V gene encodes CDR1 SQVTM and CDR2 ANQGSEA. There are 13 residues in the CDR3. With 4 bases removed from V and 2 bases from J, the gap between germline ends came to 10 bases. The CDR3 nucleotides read TGCAGCGTTGTTCCCAGGTTCACAGATACGCAGTATTTT. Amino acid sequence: CSVVPRFTDTQYF.

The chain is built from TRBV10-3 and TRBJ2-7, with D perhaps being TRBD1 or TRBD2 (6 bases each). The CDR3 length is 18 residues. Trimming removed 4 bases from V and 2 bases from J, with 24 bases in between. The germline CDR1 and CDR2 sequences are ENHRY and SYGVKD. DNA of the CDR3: TGTGCCATCAGTGTGGGGGGCACTTTAAGACTAGGTCCCTACGAGCAGTACTTC. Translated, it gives CAISVGGTLRLGPYEQYF.

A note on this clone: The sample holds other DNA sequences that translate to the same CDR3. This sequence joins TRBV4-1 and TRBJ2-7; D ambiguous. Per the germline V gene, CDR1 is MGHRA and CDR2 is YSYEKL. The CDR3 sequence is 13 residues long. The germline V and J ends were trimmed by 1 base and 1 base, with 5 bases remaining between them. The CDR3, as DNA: TGCGCCAGCAGCCAAGGGGGATCCTACGAGCAGTACTTC. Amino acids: CASSQGGSYEQYF.

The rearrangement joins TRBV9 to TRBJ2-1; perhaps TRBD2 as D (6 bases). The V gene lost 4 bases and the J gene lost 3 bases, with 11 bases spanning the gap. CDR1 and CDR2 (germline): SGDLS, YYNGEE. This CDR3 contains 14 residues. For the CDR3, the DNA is TGTGCCAGCAGCCCGCGGGGCCTCTACAATGAGCAGTTCTTC. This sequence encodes CASSPRGLYNEQFF.

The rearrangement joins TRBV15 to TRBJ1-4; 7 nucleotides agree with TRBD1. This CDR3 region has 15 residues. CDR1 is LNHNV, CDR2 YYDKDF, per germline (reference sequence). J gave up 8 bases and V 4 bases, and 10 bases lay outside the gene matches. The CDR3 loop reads CATSITGTVHEKLFF. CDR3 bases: TGTGCCACCAGCATAACCGGGACAGTACACGAAAAACTGTTTTTT.

CDR3 DNA sequence: TGTGCCAGCAGTTACCTTGGGGGAGTAGCAGACGAGCAGTACTTC. Translation: CASSYLGGVADEQYF. This chain connects TRBV6-5 to TRBJ2-7, with D perhaps being TRBD1 or TRBD2 (5 bases each). Germline V gives CDR1 MNHEY, CDR2 SVGAGI. V gave up 2 bases and J gave up 5 bases, with 16 bases separating them. The CDR3 totals 15 residues.

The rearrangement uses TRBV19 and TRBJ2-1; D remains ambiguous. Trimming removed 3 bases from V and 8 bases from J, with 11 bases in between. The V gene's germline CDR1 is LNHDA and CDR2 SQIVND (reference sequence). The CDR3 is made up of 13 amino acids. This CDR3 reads CASSMQVLDEQFF. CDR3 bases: TGTGCCAGTAGTATGCAGGTTTTAGATGAGCAGTTCTTC.

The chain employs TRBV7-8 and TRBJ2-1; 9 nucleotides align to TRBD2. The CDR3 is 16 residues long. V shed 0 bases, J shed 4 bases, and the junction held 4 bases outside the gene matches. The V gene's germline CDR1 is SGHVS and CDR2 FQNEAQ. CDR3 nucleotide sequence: TGTGCCAGCAGCTTAGCTGGCGGGGGGGGGTACAATGAGCAGTTCTTC. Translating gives CASSLAGGGGYNEQFF.

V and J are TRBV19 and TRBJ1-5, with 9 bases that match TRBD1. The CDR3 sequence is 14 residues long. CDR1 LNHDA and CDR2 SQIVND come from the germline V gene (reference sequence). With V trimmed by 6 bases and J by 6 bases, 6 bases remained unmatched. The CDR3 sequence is CASSRVTGGQPQHF. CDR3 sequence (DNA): TGTGCCAGTAGCAGGGTGACAGGGGGTCAGCCCCAGCATTTT.

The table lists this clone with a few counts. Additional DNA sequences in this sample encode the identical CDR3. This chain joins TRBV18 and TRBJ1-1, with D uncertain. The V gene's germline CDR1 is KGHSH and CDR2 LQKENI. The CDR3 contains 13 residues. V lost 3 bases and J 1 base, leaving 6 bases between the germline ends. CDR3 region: CASSPTGNTEAFF. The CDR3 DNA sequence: TGTGCCAGCTCACCGACGGGGAACACTGAAGCTTTCTTT.

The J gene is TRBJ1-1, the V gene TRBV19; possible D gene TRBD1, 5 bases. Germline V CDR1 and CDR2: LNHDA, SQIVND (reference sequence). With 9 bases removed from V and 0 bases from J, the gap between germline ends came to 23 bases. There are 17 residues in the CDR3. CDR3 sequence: CASNSNWGPIMNTEAFF. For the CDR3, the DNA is TGTGCCAGCAATTCGAATTGGGGACCGATCATGAACACTGAAGCTTTCTTT. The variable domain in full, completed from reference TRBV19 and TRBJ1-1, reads DGGITQSPKYLFRKEGQNVTLSCEQNLNHDAMYWYRQDPGQGLRLIYYSQIVNDFQKGDIAEGYSVSREKKESFPLTVTSAQKNPTAFYLCASNSNWGPIMNTEAFFGQGTRLTVV.

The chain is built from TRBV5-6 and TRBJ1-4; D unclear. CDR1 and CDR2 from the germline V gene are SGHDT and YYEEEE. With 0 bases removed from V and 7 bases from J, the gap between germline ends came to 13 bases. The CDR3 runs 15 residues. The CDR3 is CASSLGWWPGEKLFF. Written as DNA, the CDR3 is TGTGCCAGCAGCTTGGGTTGGTGGCCCGGTGAAAAACTGTTTTTT. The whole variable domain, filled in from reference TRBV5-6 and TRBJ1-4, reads DAGVTQSPTHLIKTRGQQVTLRCSPKSGHDTVSWYQQALGQGPQFIFQYYEEEERQRGNFPDRFSGHQFPNYSSELNVNALLLGDSALYLCASSLGWWPGEKLFFGSGTQLSVL.

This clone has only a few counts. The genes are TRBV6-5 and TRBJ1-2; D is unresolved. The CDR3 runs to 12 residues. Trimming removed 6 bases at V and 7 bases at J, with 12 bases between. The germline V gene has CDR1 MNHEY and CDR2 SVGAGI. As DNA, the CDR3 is TGTGCCAGCAGGCTAATTAGCGGTGGCTACACCTTC. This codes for CASRLISGGYTF.

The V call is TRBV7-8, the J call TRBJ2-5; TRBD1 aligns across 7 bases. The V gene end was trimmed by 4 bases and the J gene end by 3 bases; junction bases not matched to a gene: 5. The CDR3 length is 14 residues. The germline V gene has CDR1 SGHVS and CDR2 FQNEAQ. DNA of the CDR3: TGTGCCAGCAGCTATTTCGGACAGGAAGAGACCCAGTACTTC. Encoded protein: CASSYFGQEETQYF. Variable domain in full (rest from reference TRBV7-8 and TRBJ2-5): GAGVSQSPRYKVAKRGQDVALRCDPISGHVSLFWYQQALGQGPEFLTYFQNEAQLDKSGLPSDRFFAERPEGSVSTLKIQRTQQEDSAVYLCASSYFGQEETQYFGPGTRLLVL.

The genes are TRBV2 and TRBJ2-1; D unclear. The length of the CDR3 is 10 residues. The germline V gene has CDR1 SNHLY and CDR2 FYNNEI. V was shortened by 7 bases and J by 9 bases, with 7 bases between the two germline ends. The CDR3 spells CASTGPEQFF. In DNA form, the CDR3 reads TGTGCCAGCACCGGGCCTGAGCAGTTCTTC.

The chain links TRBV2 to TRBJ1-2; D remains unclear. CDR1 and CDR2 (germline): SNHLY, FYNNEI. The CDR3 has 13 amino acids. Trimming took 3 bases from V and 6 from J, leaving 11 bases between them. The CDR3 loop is CASSEGRIDGYTF. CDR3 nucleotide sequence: TGTGCCAGCAGTGAGGGCAGGATCGATGGCTACACCTTC.

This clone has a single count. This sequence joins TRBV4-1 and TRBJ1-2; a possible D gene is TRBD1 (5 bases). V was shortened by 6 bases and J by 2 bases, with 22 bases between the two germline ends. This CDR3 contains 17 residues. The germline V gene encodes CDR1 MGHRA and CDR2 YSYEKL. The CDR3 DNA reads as TGCGCCAGCAGTCTAAAAGATTCGGGGCGCGGAAACTATGGCTACACCTTC. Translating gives CASSLKDSGRGNYGYTF.

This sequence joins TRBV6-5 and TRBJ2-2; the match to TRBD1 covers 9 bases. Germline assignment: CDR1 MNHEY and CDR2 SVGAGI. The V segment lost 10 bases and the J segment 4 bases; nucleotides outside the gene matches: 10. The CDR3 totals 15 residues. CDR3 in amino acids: CAIRRTGDGTGELFF. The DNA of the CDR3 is TGTGCCATCCGACGGACAGGGGATGGCACCGGGGAGCTGTTTTTT.